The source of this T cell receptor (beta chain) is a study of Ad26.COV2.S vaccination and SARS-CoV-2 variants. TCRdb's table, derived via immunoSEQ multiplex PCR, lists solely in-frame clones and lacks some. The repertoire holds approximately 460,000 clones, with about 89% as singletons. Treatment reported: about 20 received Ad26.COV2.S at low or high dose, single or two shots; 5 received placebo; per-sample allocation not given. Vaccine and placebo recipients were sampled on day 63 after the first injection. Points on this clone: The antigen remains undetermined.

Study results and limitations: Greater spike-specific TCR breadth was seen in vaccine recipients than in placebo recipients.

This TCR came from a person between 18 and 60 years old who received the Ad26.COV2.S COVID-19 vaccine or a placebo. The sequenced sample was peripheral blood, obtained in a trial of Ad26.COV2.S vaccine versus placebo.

Here the CDR3 DNA reads TGTGCCATCAGTGAGTCCGAAGTGGGCGGGGCCTACAATGAGCAGTTCTTC. This translates into CAISESEVGGAYNEQFF. J is TRBJ2-1 and V is TRBV10-3; tentatively, D is TRBD2 (6 bases). V was pared by 0 bases and J by 2 bases, with 14 bases between. The CDR3 covers 17 residues. The germline V gene encodes CDR1 ENHRY and CDR2 SYGVKD.